Described below is a single TCR beta chain sequence and its context. The target of this receptor is not known. There are no base qualities to consult, and no much larger clone falls within one base. Donors formed part of the validation cohort, which comprised over a hundred subjects and was distinct from the first cohort of fewer than 750 subjects. The record originates from a study of cytomegalovirus exposure and HLA in healthy donors (dated 2017 in TCRdb). Turning to the overall study: According to a later analysis, the roughly 120 validation repertoires were produced on the same platform as the 680 or so repertoires of the first cohort. A separate validation cohort of 100 to 150 different subjects was used in addition to the approximately 700-subject first cohort. The study was designed to test whether signatures of past pathogen exposure could be identified by cataloging public T cell receptors. The study combined high-throughput TCR immunosequencing, statistical association of individual TCRs with disease status, and machine learning to predict cytomegalovirus infection status.

Findings and caveats that apply to the study as a whole: While some public TCRs were present in many individuals, most TCR sequences turned up only very rarely across donors. Of the cluster scores, roughly 93% were above 0 in a later analysis, which found that TCRs clustered in the first cohort also tended to co-occur in the roughly 130 validation repertoires. In vitro tests confirmed that three of the cytomegalovirus-associated TCR beta chains recognize cytomegalovirus antigens. A total of 150 to 200 TCR beta chains were listed by the study as associated with cytomegalovirus. Cytomegalovirus status was reported to be diagnosed by the classifier with high specificity and sensitivity in both the original and validation cohorts. It was suggested by the authors that the approach could potentially be generalized to other disease states and immunological phenotypes. A later analysis lacked HLA typing for the validation cohort, so it scored co-occurrence in that cohort across all 120 repertoires.

Libraries came from the immunoSEQ multiplex PCR assay. Processing in the source paper ran as follows. A statistical classification framework was built to diagnose cytomegalovirus status from the catalog of TCR beta chain sequences. TCRdb took this table from immuneACCESS and kept in-frame rearrangements with V and J called. Such tables lack part of the clones; where checked against another copy, unresolved V genes explain under half of the gap, and the rest is unexplained. The V and J calls and clone size come from that table; D and trimming were worked out from the DNA. The table for this sample lists about 360,000 clones; around 86% of them were counted only once. The biggest ten clones account for approximately 0.86% of the sample. The sequenced sample consisted of PBMCs. This clonotype was sampled from a woman between 18 and 29 years old in good health and CMV-seronegative.

The CDR3 protein sequence reads: CATRTGREQYF. The nucleotide sequence is given as TGTGCCACCCGGACAGGGAGGGAGCAGTACTTC. Recombination joined TRBV6-1 with TRBJ2-7, with 8 middle bases fitting TRBD1. From its cysteine to its phenylalanine, the CDR3 spans 11 amino acids. The read is trimmed to its CDR3 DNA, 33 bases read in frame from base 1. CDR1 MNHNS and CDR2 SASEGT were looked up in the germline V gene. V lost 10 bases and J lost 7 bases, and the count of bases not matched to a germline gene is 6.